This T cell receptor beta chain was sequenced in a study of cytomegalovirus exposure and HLA in healthy donors. The CDR3 has 14 residues. Germline assignment: CDR1 SGHRS and CDR2 YFSETQ. Trimming stripped 0 bases from V and 4 bases from J, with 7 bases between. Healthy donors of bone marrow made up the group. Primers for the PCR totalled 60 Vbeta and 13 Jbeta. Only in-frame clones appear in the TCRdb table, and some are missing; sequencing was by immunoSEQ multiplex PCR. The repertoire has about 120,000 clones, 63% of them found once; the top ten carry over 8%. Comments on this clone: As yet, its antigen is unknown.

General study findings and limits: Later work found most CMV-associated TCR beta chains apparently HLA-restricted. The analysis excluded some indistinguishable V segments, including TRBV6-2 and TRBV6-3. Rare TCR sequences predominated, though certain public TCRs were found in many donors.

This rearrangement joins TRBV5-1 to TRBJ2-2; D is unresolved. The TCR was taken from a man aged 40-49 years in good health and CMV-seropositive. Sample: PBMCs. Here the CDR3 reads CASSLESATGELFF. CDR3 nucleotide sequence: TGCGCCAGCAGCTTGGAGAGTGCCACCGGGGAGCTGTTTTTT.